Reported below is one T cell receptor beta chain. This sample was taken from a study of blood T cell repertoires in COVID-19. Turning to the study itself: Spain, Italy and the United States supplied samples that represented acute and convalescent COVID-19. T cells, B-cell-depleted T cells, or PBMCs supplied cDNA or gDNA.

Per germline, CDR1 SGDLS and CDR2 YYNGEE. J was trimmed by 6 bases and V by 4 bases; bases with no gene match: 12. The CDR3 is made up of 16 amino acids. Original handling: How many nucleated cells were present was estimated from reference gene primer amplification. The protocol was immunoSEQ multiplex PCR, while the TCRdb copy is restricted to in-frame clones and leaves out a portion. D and trimming were read from the DNA, whereas the V and J calls and clone size are those reported in that table. Of 350,000 to 450,000 clones listed, 80% to 90% are singletons. Seattle-derived patients entered the study during active infection and were followed longitudinally.

V usage is TRBV9 and J usage is TRBJ2-3; 9 bases are a match to TRBD2. This TCR derives from a woman aged 55-70 years with COVID-19, enrolled during active disease. Material: peripheral blood. CDR3 nucleotides: TGTGCCAGCAGCCCAGGGGCTAGCGGGGAGACGGATACGCAGTATTTT. This gives the protein CASSPGASGETDTQYF.